Listed below are T cell receptor beta chains from one sample, sequenced in a study of Ad26.COV2.S vaccination and SARS-CoV-2 variants. TCRdb's table, derived via immunoSEQ multiplex PCR, lists solely in-frame clones and lacks some. In the table there are approximately 360,000 clones, roughly 85% of which are singletons. The sample here was peripheral blood, taken in a trial of Ad26.COV2.S vaccine versus placebo. Receptors were obtained from a person between 18 and 59 years old who received the Ad26.COV2.S COVID-19 vaccine or a placebo. Each CDR3 is given with its conserved first and last residue. The D gene is left open where the match is weak. Part of the rows lack a size; the others show once, few, many or a class for expanded clones.

D gene: TRBD1; clone size: -; V gene: TRBV6-6; CDR3 length: 13; J gene: TRBJ1-5; CDR3 DNA: TGTGCCACCGACAGGGGAGTCACTCAGCCCCAGCATTTT; CDR3 protein: CATDRGVTQPQHF
D gene: -; clone size: once; V gene: TRBV12-3/TRBV12-4; CDR3 length: 13; J gene: TRBJ1-2; CDR3 DNA: TGTGCCAGCAGTTTTCAAGGGGCGCGGGGCTACACCTTC; CDR3 protein: CASSFQGARGYTF
D gene: -; clone size: -; V gene: TRBV7-6; CDR3 length: 12; J gene: TRBJ2-5; CDR3 DNA: TGTGCCAGCAGCTTAGAACGAGAGACCCAGTACTTC; CDR3 protein: CASSLERETQYF
D gene: -; clone size: -; V gene: TRBV12-5; CDR3 length: 13; J gene: TRBJ2-7; CDR3 DNA: TGTGCTAGTGGTTTCGGCCTCTACTACGAGCAGTACTTC; CDR3 protein: CASGFGLYYEQYF
D gene: -; clone size: -; V gene: TRBV7-3; CDR3 length: 15; J gene: TRBJ1-6; CDR3 DNA: TGTGCCAGCAGTCGCACAGGGTCCTATAATTCACCCCTCCACTTT; CDR3 protein: CASSRTGSYNSPLHF
D gene: -; clone size: -; V gene: TRBV13; CDR3 length: 14; J gene: TRBJ2-5; CDR3 DNA: TGTGCCAGCAGCGGACCAGGGGGGCAAGAGACCCAGTACTTC; CDR3 protein: CASSGPGGQETQYF
D gene: -; clone size: -; V gene: TRBV6-5; CDR3 length: 15; J gene: TRBJ2-2; CDR3 DNA: TGTGCCAGCAGTTACACGGGACTGCACACCGGGGAGCTGTTTTTT; CDR3 protein: CASSYTGLHTGELFF
D gene: -; clone size: -; V gene: TRBV27; CDR3 length: 14; J gene: TRBJ1-2; CDR3 DNA: TGTGCCAGCAGTTTATCGCCCCTCGGCCACCAGGGGACCTTC; CDR3 protein: CASSLSPLGHQGTF
D gene: TRBD1; clone size: -; V gene: TRBV5-6; CDR3 length: 12; J gene: TRBJ1-2; CDR3 DNA: TGTGCCAGCAGCGAGGACAGGTATGGCTACACCTTC; CDR3 protein: CASSEDRYGYTF
D gene: TRBD2; clone size: -; V gene: TRBV2; CDR3 length: 16; J gene: TRBJ2-5; CDR3 DNA: TGTGCCACCCCCTTGGGAGCTAGCGGGGGGTTGGAGACCCAGTACTTC; CDR3 protein: CATPLGASGGLETQYF
D gene: TRBD1; clone size: -; V gene: TRBV2; CDR3 length: 14; J gene: TRBJ2-5; CDR3 DNA: TGTGCCAGCAGTGAAGGGACAGGGGCCGGGACCCAGTACTTC; CDR3 protein: CASSEGTGAGTQYF
D gene: TRBD1; clone size: -; V gene: TRBV18; CDR3 length: 16; J gene: TRBJ2-2; CDR3 DNA: TGTGCCAGCTCACCACCGGGACAGGGCAAGGCCGGGGAGCTGTTTTTT; CDR3 protein: CASSPPGQGKAGELFF
D gene: -; clone size: -; V gene: TRBV29-1; CDR3 length: 12; J gene: TRBJ2-5; CDR3 DNA: TGCAGCGGGGGGGAGCTCCAAGAGACCCAGTACTTC; CDR3 protein: CSGGELQETQYF
D gene: -; clone size: -; V gene: TRBV11-3; CDR3 length: 15; J gene: TRBJ1-1; CDR3 DNA: TGTGCCAGCAGCTTAGATGGACGGATGAACACTGAAGCTTTCTTT; CDR3 protein: CASSLDGRMNTEAFF
D gene: -; clone size: few; V gene: TRBV12-2; CDR3 length: 16; J gene: TRBJ1-6; CDR3 DNA: TGTGCAAGTCGCGAAACGGGACAGGGGAGGAATTCACCCCTCCACTTT; CDR3 protein: CASRETGQGRNSPLHF
D gene: -; clone size: -; V gene: TRBV11-3; CDR3 length: 13; J gene: TRBJ1-1; CDR3 DNA: TGTGCCAGCAGCTCGGGGCTGGACACTGAAGCTTTCTTT; CDR3 protein: CASSSGLDTEAFF
D gene: -; clone size: once; V gene: TRBV2; CDR3 length: 17; J gene: TRBJ2-7; CDR3 DNA: TGTGCCAGCAGGTCTGGGATGGGGACCGCATCCTCGGGCGAGCAGTACTTC; CDR3 protein: CASRSGMGTASSGEQYF
D gene: TRBD2; clone size: -; V gene: TRBV9; CDR3 length: 15; J gene: TRBJ2-7; CDR3 DNA: TGTGCCAGCAGCGTCAGCGGGAGCCGCTCCTACGAGCAGTACTTC; CDR3 protein: CASSVSGSRSYEQYF
D gene: -; clone size: once; V gene: TRBV14; CDR3 length: 15; J gene: TRBJ1-1; CDR3 DNA: TGTGCCAGCAGCCAAGGACAGACGATGAACACTGAAGCTTTCTTT; CDR3 protein: CASSQGQTMNTEAFF
D gene: -; clone size: -; V gene: TRBV4-1; CDR3 length: 12; J gene: TRBJ1-4; CDR3 DNA: TGCGCCAGCAGCACCCGACAGGAAAAACTGTTTTTT; CDR3 protein: CASSTRQEKLFF
D gene: TRBD1; clone size: -; V gene: TRBV7-6; CDR3 length: 14; J gene: TRBJ1-1; CDR3 DNA: TGTGCCAGCAGCTTCAGGGGGCTGAACACTGAAGCTTTCTTT; CDR3 protein: CASSFRGLNTEAFF
D gene: TRBD2; clone size: -; V gene: TRBV7-9; CDR3 length: 14; J gene: TRBJ2-1; CDR3 DNA: TGTGCCAGCAACCGAGCGGGGGGGCAGAATGAGCAGTTCTTC; CDR3 protein: CASNRAGGQNEQFF
D gene: -; clone size: -; V gene: TRBV30; CDR3 length: 16; J gene: TRBJ1-2; CDR3 DNA: TGTGCCTGGAGCCAACAGATGGGGCGGTTAGACTATGGCTACACCTTC; CDR3 protein: CAWSQQMGRLDYGYTF
D gene: TRBD2; clone size: once; V gene: TRBV5-1; CDR3 length: 15; J gene: TRBJ2-7; CDR3 DNA: TGCGCCAGCAGCTTTACTAGCGGGAGAACCTACGAGCAGTACTTC; CDR3 protein: CASSFTSGRTYEQYF
D gene: TRBD2; clone size: -; V gene: TRBV2; CDR3 length: 14; J gene: TRBJ2-1; CDR3 DNA: TGTGCCAGCAAGAGGGGACTAGCCGGCAATGAGCAGTTCTTC; CDR3 protein: CASKRGLAGNEQFF
D gene: -; clone size: -; V gene: TRBV5-4; CDR3 length: 16; J gene: TRBJ1-1; CDR3 DNA: TGTGCCAGCAGCTTCGGACACCTGGCAAGAGGGACTGAAGCTTTCTTT; CDR3 protein: CASSFGHLARGTEAFF
D gene: -; clone size: -; V gene: TRBV5-6; CDR3 length: 12; J gene: TRBJ2-1; CDR3 DNA: TGTGCCAGCACCAGCTACTACAATGAGCAGTTCTTC; CDR3 protein: CASTSYYNEQFF
D gene: -; clone size: -; V gene: TRBV6-6; CDR3 length: 13; J gene: TRBJ2-3; CDR3 DNA: TGTGCCAGCGAGGTAGGGGGGACAGATACGCAGTATTTT; CDR3 protein: CASEVGGTDTQYF
D gene: TRBD1; clone size: few; V gene: TRBV12-3/TRBV12-4; CDR3 length: 13; J gene: TRBJ2-7; CDR3 DNA: TGTGCCAGCAGCCGAAGGGGGCTCTACGAGCAGTACTTC; CDR3 protein: CASSRRGLYEQYF
D gene: -; clone size: -; V gene: TRBV7-6; CDR3 length: 17; J gene: TRBJ1-6; CDR3 DNA: TGTGCCAGCAGCTCCTACAGGTCCGGGACCTATAATTCACCCCTCCACTTT; CDR3 protein: CASSSYRSGTYNSPLHF
D gene: -; clone size: -; V gene: TRBV4-1; CDR3 length: 19; J gene: TRBJ2-5; CDR3 DNA: TGCGCCAGCAGCCAGAGACTGGGACCGAGGGCGGGAATATTGGAGACCCAGTACTTC; CDR3 protein: CASSQRLGPRAGILETQYF
D gene: -; clone size: -; V gene: TRBV7-9; CDR3 length: 11; J gene: TRBJ1-4; CDR3 DNA: TGTGCCAGCAGCAGAGGGGAAAAACTGTTTTTT; CDR3 protein: CASSRGEKLFF
D gene: -; clone size: -; V gene: TRBV15; CDR3 length: 16; J gene: TRBJ1-5; CDR3 DNA: TGTGCCACCAGCAGAGATAGTCAGGGGTACGATCAGCCCCAGCATTTT; CDR3 protein: CATSRDSQGYDQPQHF
D gene: TRBD2; clone size: -; V gene: TRBV4-1; CDR3 length: 16; J gene: TRBJ2-5; CDR3 DNA: TGCGCCAGCAGCCAAGATAGGTCCGGGAGGGTTGAGACCCAGTACTTC; CDR3 protein: CASSQDRSGRVETQYF
D gene: TRBD1; clone size: -; V gene: TRBV5-6; CDR3 length: 15; J gene: TRBJ2-7; CDR3 DNA: TGTGCCAGCAGCCCCATCGGACAGGTTTACTACGAGCAGTACTTC; CDR3 protein: CASSPIGQVYYEQYF
D gene: -; clone size: -; V gene: TRBV24-1; CDR3 length: 12; J gene: TRBJ2-1; CDR3 DNA: TGTGCCACCAGTGATGAGCGTAATGAGCAGTTCTTC; CDR3 protein: CATSDERNEQFF
D gene: TRBD2; clone size: -; V gene: TRBV11-2; CDR3 length: 14; J gene: TRBJ2-4; CDR3 DNA: TGTGCCAGCAGCTTCAGCGGGAGTAAAAACATTCAGTACTTC; CDR3 protein: CASSFSGSKNIQYF
D gene: -; clone size: once; V gene: TRBV5-1; CDR3 length: 12; J gene: TRBJ1-2; CDR3 DNA: TGCGCCAGCAGCTTACAGGGATATGGCTACACCTTC; CDR3 protein: CASSLQGYGYTF
D gene: -; clone size: -; V gene: TRBV19; CDR3 length: 14; J gene: TRBJ1-1; CDR3 DNA: TGTGCCAGTAGTATAGTGCGGATGAACACTGAAGCTTTCTTT; CDR3 protein: CASSIVRMNTEAFF
D gene: -; clone size: -; V gene: TRBV21-1; CDR3 length: 15; J gene: TRBJ2-5; CDR3 DNA: TGTGCCAGCAGCAAAGGAACGGACAGCCAAGAGACCCAGTACTTC; CDR3 protein: CASSKGTDSQETQYF
D gene: -; clone size: -; V gene: TRBV6-5; CDR3 length: 12; J gene: TRBJ1-1; CDR3 DNA: TGTGCCAGCATCAGGGGTTTTACTGAAGCTTTCTTT; CDR3 protein: CASIRGFTEAFF
D gene: -; clone size: -; V gene: TRBV4-1; CDR3 length: 16; J gene: TRBJ1-4; CDR3 DNA: TGCGCCAGCAGCTGGGAGGATGGAGGGCTAGATGAAAAACTGTTTTTT; CDR3 protein: CASSWEDGGLDEKLFF
D gene: -; clone size: -; V gene: TRBV10-3; CDR3 length: 15; J gene: TRBJ2-1; CDR3 DNA: TGTGCCATCAGCGGCGGGACTTCCTCCTACAATGAGCAGTTCTTC; CDR3 protein: CAISGGTSSYNEQFF
D gene: TRBD1; clone size: few; V gene: TRBV7-9; CDR3 length: 16; J gene: TRBJ2-7; CDR3 DNA: TGTGCCAGCAGTTACTCTCCGGGACAGGGGCTAGGCGAGCAGTACTTC; CDR3 protein: CASSYSPGQGLGEQYF
D gene: TRBD1; clone size: -; V gene: TRBV4-2; CDR3 length: 15; J gene: TRBJ1-2; CDR3 DNA: TGTGCCAGCAGCTCATTACAGGGGGCTAACTATGGCTACACCTTC; CDR3 protein: CASSSLQGANYGYTF
D gene: -; clone size: -; V gene: TRBV20-1; CDR3 length: 13; J gene: TRBJ2-1; CDR3 DNA: TGCAGTGCTAGTGGGCAGAAGTACAATGAGCAGTTCTTC; CDR3 protein: CSASGQKYNEQFF
D gene: -; clone size: -; V gene: TRBV18; CDR3 length: 15; J gene: TRBJ1-2; CDR3 DNA: TGTGCCAGCTCCCTCGAGGGGGGAAAGGTCTATGGCTACACCTTC; CDR3 protein: CASSLEGGKVYGYTF
D gene: -; clone size: -; V gene: TRBV7-9; CDR3 length: 14; J gene: TRBJ1-5; CDR3 DNA: TGTGCCAGCAGCTTAGGAGACCTAAATCAGCCCCAGCATTTT; CDR3 protein: CASSLGDLNQPQHF
D gene: TRBD1; clone size: -; V gene: TRBV7-8; CDR3 length: 15; J gene: TRBJ2-7; CDR3 DNA: TGTGCCAGCAGCATTCAGGACAGGGTGCTTCACGAGCAGTACTTC; CDR3 protein: CASSIQDRVLHEQYF
D gene: -; clone size: -; V gene: TRBV12-5; CDR3 length: 16; J gene: TRBJ1-3; CDR3 DNA: TGTGCTAGTGGTTTGGTATATGGCAGGGCGAGAAACACCATATATTTT; CDR3 protein: CASGLVYGRARNTIYF